This record covers a single TCR beta chain. What it binds is not known. These data originate in a study of cytomegalovirus exposure and HLA in healthy donors. Study-wide results and caveats: Across all donors, roughly uniform sequencing depth was an assumption of the presence/absence analyses. Through in vitro validation, three CMV-associated chains were shown to be specific for CMV antigens. Cytomegalovirus-associated TCR beta chains were listed, numbering under 200.

13 Jbeta primers and 60 Vbeta primers were used for the PCR. Assay used: immunoSEQ multiplex PCR; TCRdb lists only in-frame clones, some missing. Here the sample table reports about 53,000 clones. The CDR3 consists of 16 residues. Germline CDR1 reads MGHRA; CDR2 reads YSYEKL. Trimming stripped 1 base from V and 7 bases from J, with 14 bases between. Sequencing was performed on PBMCs. This sequence originates from a man aged 18 to 29 in good health and CMV-seropositive. The chain links TRBV4-1 to TRBJ1-6; D remains ambiguous. The CDR3: CASSQGVFRKNSPLHF. Here the CDR3 DNA reads TGCGCCAGCAGCCAAGGTGTATTCAGGAAAAATTCACCCCTCCACTTT.